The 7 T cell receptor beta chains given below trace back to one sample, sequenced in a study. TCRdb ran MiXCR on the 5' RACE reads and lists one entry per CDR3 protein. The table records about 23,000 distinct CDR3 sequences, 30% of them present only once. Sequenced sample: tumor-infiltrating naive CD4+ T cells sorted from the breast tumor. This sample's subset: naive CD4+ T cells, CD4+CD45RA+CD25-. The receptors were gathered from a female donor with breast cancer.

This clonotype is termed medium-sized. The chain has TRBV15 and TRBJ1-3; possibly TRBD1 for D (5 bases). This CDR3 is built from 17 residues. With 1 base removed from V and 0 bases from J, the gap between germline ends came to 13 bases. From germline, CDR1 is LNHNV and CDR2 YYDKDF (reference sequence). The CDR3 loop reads CATSRARGILSGNTIYF. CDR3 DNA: TGTGCCACCAGCAGAGCCCGGGGGATACTCTCTGGAAACACCATATATTTT.

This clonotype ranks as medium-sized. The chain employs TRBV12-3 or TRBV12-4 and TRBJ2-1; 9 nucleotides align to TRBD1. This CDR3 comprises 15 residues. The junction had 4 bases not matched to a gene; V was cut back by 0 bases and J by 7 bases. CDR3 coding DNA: TGTGCCAGCAGTTTAGCTGGGACAGGGTGGAATGAGCAGTTCTTC. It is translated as CASSLAGTGWNEQFF.

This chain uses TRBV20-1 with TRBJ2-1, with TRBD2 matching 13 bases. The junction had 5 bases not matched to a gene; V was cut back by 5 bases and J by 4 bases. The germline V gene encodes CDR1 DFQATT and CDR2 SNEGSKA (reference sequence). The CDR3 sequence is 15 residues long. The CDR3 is CSASPGLAGYNEQFF. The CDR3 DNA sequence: TGCAGTGCTTCGCCGGGACTAGCGGGGTACAATGAGCAGTTCTTC.

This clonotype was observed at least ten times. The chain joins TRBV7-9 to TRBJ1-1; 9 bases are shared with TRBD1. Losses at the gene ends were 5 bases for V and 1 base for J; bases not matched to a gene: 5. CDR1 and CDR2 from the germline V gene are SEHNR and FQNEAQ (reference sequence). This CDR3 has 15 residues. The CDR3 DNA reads TGTGCCAGCAGCACAGGGGGCAGGGGGAACACTGAAGCTTTCTTT. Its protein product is CASSTGGRGNTEAFF.

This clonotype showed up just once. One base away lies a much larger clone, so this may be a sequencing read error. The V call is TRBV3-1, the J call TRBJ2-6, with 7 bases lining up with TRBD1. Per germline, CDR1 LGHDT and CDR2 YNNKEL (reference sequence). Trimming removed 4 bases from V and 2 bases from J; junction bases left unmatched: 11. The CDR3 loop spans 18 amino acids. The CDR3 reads CASSPTDRQSPGANVLTF. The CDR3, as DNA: TGTGCCAGCAGCCCCACGGACAGGCAAAGCCCTGGGGCCAACGTCCTGACTTTC.

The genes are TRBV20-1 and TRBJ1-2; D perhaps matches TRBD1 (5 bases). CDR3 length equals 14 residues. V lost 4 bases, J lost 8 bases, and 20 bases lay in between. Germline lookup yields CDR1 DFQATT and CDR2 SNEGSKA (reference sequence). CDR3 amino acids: CSATQRGGSGGYTF. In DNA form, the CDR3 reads TGCAGTGCTACCCAACGCGGGGGTAGTGGCGGCTACACCTTC.

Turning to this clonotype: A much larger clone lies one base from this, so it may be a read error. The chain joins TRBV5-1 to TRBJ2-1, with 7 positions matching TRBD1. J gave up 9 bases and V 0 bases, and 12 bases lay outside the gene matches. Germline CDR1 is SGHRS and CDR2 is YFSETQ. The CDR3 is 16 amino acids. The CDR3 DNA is TGCGCCAGCAGCTTGGCCCCGGGACAGAGGGTTGTTGAGCAGTTCTTC. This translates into CASSLAPGQRVVEQFF.